Only a few counts were recorded for the clone carrying this T cell receptor (beta chain). Its antigen is unidentified. With V trimmed by 3 bases and J by 0 bases, 7 bases remained unmatched. The CDR3 loop spans 17 amino acids. CDR1 and CDR2 from the germline V gene are KGHDR and SFDVKD. This specimen comes from a study of T cell repertoires in cytomegalovirus infection. Overall study findings and caveats: The study found HLA-C-restricted CMV-specific TCR beta clonotypes dominating the ex vivo response.

TCRdb used MiXCR to reprocess the reads, holding one entry per CDR3 protein. The profile covers around 550,000 distinct CDR3 sequences, with about a quarter appearing a single time and under 15% taken by the ten largest. J is TRBJ2-3 and V is TRBV24-1, with 8 bases matching TRBD2. The receptor was isolated from a human donor in good health (CMV status not recorded). Some clones in this sample may be carry-over from other donors' samples. Input material: PBMCs. CDR3 sequence reads: CATSDAGLAASTDTQYF. The CDR3 DNA sequence: TGTGCCACCAGTGATGCCGGACTAGCTGCTAGCACAGATACGCAGTATTTT.